Included here is one T cell receptor beta chain sequence, with context. Its antigen is unknown. This entry comes from a study of cytomegalovirus exposure and HLA in healthy donors. Study-wide results and limits: Most subjects had HLA-A and HLA-B alleles reportedly predicted accurately by TCR beta sequences. When analyzed later, the rates of TCR association showed variation by HLA locus, with DRB1 the most and HLA-C the fewest. A likely sequencing artifact accounted for one observed cluster of highly shared sequence variants. A missense variant in DCLRE1C was later tied to TCR beta V- and J-gene trimming.

The CDR3 is 16 amino acids. Unmatched junction bases numbered 10, after V lost 1 base and J lost 7 bases. The V gene's germline CDR1 is SGHTA and CDR2 FQGNSA. The PCR was carried out with 60 Vbeta primers and 13 Jbeta primers. Clones were sequenced by immunoSEQ multiplex PCR, and TCRdb holds only the in-frame ones, with some missing. This listing includes 110,000 to 150,000 clones. Sequencing was done on a sample of PBMCs. This TCR came from a male donor in good health and CMV-seronegative. The chain employs TRBV7-2 and TRBJ2-7, with 10 bases that match TRBD2. The CDR3 DNA follows: TGTGCCAGCAGCTTAGGGGCAGCGGGGGGGCAGGAGGAGCAGTACTTC. This codes for CASSLGAAGGQEEQYF.